This TCR beta chain was captured by sequencing in a study of blood T cell repertoires in COVID-19. Study background: Sites in the United States, Italy and Spain provided acute and convalescent COVID-19 samples. From T cells, B-cell-depleted T cells, or PBMCs came the material, which was cDNA or gDNA.

This CDR3 has 16 amino acids. In the original analysis: How many nucleated cells were present was estimated from reference gene primer amplification. Using immunoSEQ multiplex PCR, the repertoire was profiled, and TCRdb retains in-frame clones only, with some absent. V and J calls and clone size follow that table, whereas D and trimming were derived from the DNA. The sample holds about 250,000 clones, roughly 85% seen once. The chain combines TRBV12-2 with TRBJ2-2; the table's D call of TRBD1 was not tested on the DNA. TRBV12-2 is a pseudogene. The clonotype originates from a man over 45 with active or convalescent COVID-19. The sample consisted of peripheral blood. CDR3 in amino acids: CASRPQGGENTGELFF. CDR3 coding DNA: TGTGCAAGTCGCCCTCAGGGGGGAGAGAACACCGGGGAGCTGTTTTTT.